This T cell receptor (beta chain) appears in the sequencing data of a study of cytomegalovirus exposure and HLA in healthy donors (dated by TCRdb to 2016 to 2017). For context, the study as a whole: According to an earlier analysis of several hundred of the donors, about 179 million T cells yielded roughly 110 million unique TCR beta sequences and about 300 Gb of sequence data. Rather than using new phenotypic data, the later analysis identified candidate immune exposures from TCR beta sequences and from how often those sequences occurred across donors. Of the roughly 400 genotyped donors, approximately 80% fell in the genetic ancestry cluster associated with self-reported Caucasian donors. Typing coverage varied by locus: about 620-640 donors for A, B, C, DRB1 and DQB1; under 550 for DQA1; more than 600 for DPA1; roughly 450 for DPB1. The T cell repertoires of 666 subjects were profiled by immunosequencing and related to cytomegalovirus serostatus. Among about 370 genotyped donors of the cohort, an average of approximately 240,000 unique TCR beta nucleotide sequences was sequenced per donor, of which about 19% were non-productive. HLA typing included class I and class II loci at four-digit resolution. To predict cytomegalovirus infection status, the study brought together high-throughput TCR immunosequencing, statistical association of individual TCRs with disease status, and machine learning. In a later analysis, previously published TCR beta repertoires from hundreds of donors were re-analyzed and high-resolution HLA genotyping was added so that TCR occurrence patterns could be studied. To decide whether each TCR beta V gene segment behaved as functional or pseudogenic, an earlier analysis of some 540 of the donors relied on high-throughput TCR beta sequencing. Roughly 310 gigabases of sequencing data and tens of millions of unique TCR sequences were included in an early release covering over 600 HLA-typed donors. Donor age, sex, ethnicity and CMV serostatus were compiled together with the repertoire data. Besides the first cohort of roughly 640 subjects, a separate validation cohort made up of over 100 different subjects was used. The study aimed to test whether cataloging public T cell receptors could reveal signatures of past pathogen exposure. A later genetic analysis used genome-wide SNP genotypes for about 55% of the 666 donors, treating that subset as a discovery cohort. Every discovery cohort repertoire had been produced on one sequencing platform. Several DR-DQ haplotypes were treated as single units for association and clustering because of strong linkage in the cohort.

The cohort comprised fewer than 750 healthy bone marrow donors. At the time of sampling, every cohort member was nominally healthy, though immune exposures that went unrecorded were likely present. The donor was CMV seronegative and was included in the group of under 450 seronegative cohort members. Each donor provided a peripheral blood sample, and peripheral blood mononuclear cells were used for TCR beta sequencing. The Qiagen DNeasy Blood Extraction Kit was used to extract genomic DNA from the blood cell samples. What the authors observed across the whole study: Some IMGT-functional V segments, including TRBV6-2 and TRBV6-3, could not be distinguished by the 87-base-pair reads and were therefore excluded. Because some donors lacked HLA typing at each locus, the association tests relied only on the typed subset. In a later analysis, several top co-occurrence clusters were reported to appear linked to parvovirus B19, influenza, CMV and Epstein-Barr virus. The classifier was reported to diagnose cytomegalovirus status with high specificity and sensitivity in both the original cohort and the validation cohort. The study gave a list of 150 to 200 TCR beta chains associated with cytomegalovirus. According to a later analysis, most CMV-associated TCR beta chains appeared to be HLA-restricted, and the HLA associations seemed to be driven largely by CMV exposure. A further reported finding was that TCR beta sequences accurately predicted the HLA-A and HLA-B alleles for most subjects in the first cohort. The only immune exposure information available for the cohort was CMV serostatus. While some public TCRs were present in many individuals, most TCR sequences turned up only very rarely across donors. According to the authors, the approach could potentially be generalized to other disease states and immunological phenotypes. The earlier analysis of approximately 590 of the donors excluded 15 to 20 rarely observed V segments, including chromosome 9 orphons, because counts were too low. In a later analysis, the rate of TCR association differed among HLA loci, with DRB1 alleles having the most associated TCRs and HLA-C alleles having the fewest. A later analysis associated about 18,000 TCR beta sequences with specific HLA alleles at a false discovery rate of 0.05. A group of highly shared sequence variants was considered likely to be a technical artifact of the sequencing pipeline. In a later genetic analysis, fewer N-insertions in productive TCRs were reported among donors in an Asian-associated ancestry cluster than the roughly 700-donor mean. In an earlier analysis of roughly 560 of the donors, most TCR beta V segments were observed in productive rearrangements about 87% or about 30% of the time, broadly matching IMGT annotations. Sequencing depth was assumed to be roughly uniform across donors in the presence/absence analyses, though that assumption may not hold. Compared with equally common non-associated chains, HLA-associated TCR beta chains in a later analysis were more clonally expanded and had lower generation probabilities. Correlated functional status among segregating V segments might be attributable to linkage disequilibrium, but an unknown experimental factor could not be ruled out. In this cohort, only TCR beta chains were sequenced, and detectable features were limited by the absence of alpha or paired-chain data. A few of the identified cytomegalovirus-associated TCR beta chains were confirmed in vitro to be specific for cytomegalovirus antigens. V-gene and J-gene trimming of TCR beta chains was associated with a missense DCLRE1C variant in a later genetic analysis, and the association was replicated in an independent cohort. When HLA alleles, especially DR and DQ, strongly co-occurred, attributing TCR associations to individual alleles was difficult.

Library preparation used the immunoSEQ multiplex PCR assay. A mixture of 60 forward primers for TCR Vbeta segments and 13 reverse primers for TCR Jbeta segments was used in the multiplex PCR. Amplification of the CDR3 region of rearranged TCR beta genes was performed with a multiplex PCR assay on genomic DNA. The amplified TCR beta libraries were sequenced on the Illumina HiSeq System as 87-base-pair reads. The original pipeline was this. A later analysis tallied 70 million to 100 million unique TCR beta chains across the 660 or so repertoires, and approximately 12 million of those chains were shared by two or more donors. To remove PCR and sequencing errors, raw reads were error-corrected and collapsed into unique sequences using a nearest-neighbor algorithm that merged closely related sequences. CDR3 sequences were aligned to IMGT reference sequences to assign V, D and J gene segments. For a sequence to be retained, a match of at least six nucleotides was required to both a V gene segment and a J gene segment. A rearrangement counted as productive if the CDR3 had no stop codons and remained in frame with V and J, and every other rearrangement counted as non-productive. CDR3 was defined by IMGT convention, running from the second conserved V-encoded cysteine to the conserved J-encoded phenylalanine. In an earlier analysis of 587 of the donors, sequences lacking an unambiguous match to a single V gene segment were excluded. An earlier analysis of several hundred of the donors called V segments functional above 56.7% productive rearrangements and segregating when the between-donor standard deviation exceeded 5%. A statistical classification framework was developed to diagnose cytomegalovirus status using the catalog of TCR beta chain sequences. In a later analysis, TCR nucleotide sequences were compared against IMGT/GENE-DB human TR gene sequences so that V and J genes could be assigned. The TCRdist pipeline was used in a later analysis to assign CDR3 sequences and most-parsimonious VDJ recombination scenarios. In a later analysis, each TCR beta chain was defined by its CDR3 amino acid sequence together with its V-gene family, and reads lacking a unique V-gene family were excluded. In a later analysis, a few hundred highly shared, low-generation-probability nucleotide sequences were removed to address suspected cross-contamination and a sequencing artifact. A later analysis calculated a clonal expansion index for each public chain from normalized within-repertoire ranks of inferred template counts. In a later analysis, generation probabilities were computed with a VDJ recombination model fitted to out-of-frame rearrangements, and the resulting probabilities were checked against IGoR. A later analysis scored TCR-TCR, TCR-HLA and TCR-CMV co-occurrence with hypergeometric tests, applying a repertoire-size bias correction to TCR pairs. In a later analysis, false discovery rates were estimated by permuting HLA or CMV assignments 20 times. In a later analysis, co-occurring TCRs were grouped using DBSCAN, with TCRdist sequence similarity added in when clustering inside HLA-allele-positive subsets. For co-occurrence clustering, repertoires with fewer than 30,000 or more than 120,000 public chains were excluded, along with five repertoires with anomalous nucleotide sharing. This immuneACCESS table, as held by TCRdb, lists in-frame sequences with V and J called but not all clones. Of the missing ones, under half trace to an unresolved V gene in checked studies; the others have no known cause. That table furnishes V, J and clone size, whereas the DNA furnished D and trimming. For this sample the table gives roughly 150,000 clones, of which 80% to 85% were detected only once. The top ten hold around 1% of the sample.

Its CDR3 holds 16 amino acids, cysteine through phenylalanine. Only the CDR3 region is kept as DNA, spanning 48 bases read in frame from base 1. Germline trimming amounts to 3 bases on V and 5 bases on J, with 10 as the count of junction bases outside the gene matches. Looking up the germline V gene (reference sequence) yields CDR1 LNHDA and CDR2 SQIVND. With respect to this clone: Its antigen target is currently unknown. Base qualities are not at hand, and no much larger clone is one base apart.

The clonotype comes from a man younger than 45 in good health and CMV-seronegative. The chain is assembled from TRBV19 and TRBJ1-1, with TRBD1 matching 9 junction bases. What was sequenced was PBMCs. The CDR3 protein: CASSIEETGGSTEAFF. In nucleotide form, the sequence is TGTGCCAGTAGTATCGAGGAGACAGGGGGAAGTACTGAAGCTTTCTTT.